The 28 T cell receptor beta chains below were found in one sample sequenced in a study of cytomegalovirus exposure and HLA in healthy donors. The PCR employed 60 Vbeta primers together with 13 Jbeta primers. The data were produced by immunoSEQ multiplex PCR, yet TCRdb's version contains in-frame clones alone and is incomplete. The data contain roughly 190,000 clones, about nine tenths of them singletons. The sequenced sample consisted of PBMCs. The receptors shown here come from a boy younger than 10 in good health and CMV-seronegative.

The chain recombines TRBV6-5 with TRBJ2-7; D uncertain. Germline-derived CDR1 and CDR2 are MNHEY and SVGAGI. The CDR3 spans 15 residues. Trimming took 2 bases from V and 0 from J, leaving 11 bases between them. CDR3 residues: CASSYDGQASYEQYF. The DNA of the CDR3 is TGTGCCAGCAGTTACGACGGCCAGGCCTCCTACGAGCAGTACTTC.

This chain uses TRBV7-3 with TRBJ2-1; 13 positions agree with TRBD2. The CDR3 spans 14 residues. The trim removed 5 bases at V and 8 bases at J, leaving 3 bases unmatched. Looked up from germline, CDR1 is SGHTA and CDR2 is FQGTGA. CDR3 region: CASSRGLAGDEQFF. In DNA form, the CDR3 reads TGTGCCAGCAGCAGAGGACTAGCGGGGGATGAGCAGTTCTTC.

This clone is a singleton in its sample. The V gene is TRBV9, the J gene TRBJ2-3; D unresolved. The CDR3 is 13 residues long. Deletions cut 0 bases from V and 3 bases from J, with 5 bases between. The germline V gene has CDR1 SGDLS and CDR2 YYNGEE. CDR3 bases: TGTGCCAGCAGCGTAGTCTTGACAGATACGCAGTATTTT. It is translated as CASSVVLTDTQYF.

The gene calls are TRBV28 and TRBJ2-7; 7 bases fit TRBD1. This CDR3 comprises 14 residues. Losses at the gene ends were 7 bases for V and 4 bases for J; bases not matched to a gene: 10. Looked up from germline, CDR1 is MDHEN and CDR2 is SYDVKM. DNA of the CDR3: TGTGCCAGCACAAGCCCAGGGGGTGGATACGAGCAGTACTTC. It translates to CASTSPGGGYEQYF.

The V gene is TRBV6-5, the J gene TRBJ2-7; tentative D call: TRBD1 (5 bases). This CDR3 region has 11 residues. CDR1 and CDR2 (germline): MNHEY, SVGAGI. V gave up 2 bases and J gave up 6 bases, with 5 bases separating them. CDR3 in amino acids: CASSYGAEQYF. Here the CDR3 DNA reads TGTGCCAGCAGTTACGGGGCCGAGCAGTACTTC.

This CDR3 is CASSSAQGAVGTNYNSPLHF. The CDR3, as DNA: TGTGCCAGCAGTTCCGCCCAGGGGGCGGTTGGGACTAATTATAATTCACCCCTCCACTTT. The genes are TRBV28 and TRBJ1-6; TRBD1 aligns across 8 bases. The CDR3 covers 20 residues. Trimming removed 4 bases from V and 4 bases from J; junction bases left unmatched: 18. Looked up from germline, CDR1 is MDHEN and CDR2 is SYDVKM.

The chain is built from TRBV28 and TRBJ2-3; D might be TRBD2 (6 bases). The CDR3 runs 14 residues. Between the trimmed V and J ends, which lost 6 bases and 0 bases, there was a span of 10 bases. From germline, CDR1 is MDHEN and CDR2 SYDVKM. The CDR3, as DNA: TGTGCCAGCAGGGAGGGATCAAGCACAGATACGCAGTATTTT. Amino acid sequence: CASREGSSTDTQYF.

V and J are TRBV15 and TRBJ2-3; a possible D gene is TRBD1 (5 bases). There are 16 residues in the CDR3. Germline lookup yields CDR1 LNHNV and CDR2 YYDKDF (reference sequence). The V and J ends lost 7 bases and 0 bases respectively, with 17 bases between them. In DNA form, the CDR3 reads TGTGCCACCAACAGGCGTCCCCGGGTTAGCACAGATACGCAGTATTTT. Residues: CATNRRPRVSTDTQYF.

A single count supports this clone. The genes are TRBV28 and TRBJ2-1, with 8 bases fitting TRBD2. V shed 6 bases and J 1 base; nucleotides not matched to a gene: 5. The CDR3 length is 15 residues. Germline V CDR1 and CDR2: MDHEN, SYDVKM. CDR3: CASSPSGGSYNEQFF. The CDR3 DNA follows: TGTGCCAGCAGCCCAAGCGGGGGATCCTACAATGAGCAGTTCTTC. Using reference TRBV28 and TRBJ2-1 for the parts outside the CDR3, the full variable domain is DVKVTQSSRYLVKRTGEKVFLECVQDMDHENMFWYRQDPGLGLRLIYFSYDVKMKEKGDIPEGYSVSREKKERFSLILESASTNQTSMYLCASSPSGGSYNEQFFGPGTRLTVL.

V is TRBV7-8 and J is TRBJ2-1; no firm D call. The CDR3 runs 13 residues. The V gene lost 3 bases and the J gene lost 6 bases, with 9 bases spanning the gap. Germline V gives CDR1 SGHVS, CDR2 FQNEAQ. CDR3 DNA: TGTGCCAGCAGCTTGGAGAGAGCCAATGAGCAGTTCTTC. This codes for CASSLERANEQFF.

The chain couples TRBV10-3 to TRBJ2-7, with D possibly matching TRBD1 (6 bases). The ends were cut back, 1 base at V and 7 bases at J, with 8 bases in the middle. Germline loops: CDR1 ENHRY, CDR2 SYGVKD. The CDR3 totals 12 residues. The CDR3 loop is CAISELTGEQYF. CDR3 coding DNA: TGTGCCATCAGTGAGTTAACAGGGGAGCAGTACTTC.

The chain carries TRBV5-1 and TRBJ2-3; 7 nucleotides match TRBD1. Germline V gene sequence: CDR1 SGHRS, CDR2 YFSETQ. This CDR3 region has 14 residues. V trimming: 3 bases; J trimming: 3 bases; junction bases outside the gene matches: 4. The CDR3 here is CASSSTDRTDTQYF. CDR3 bases: TGCGCCAGCAGCTCAACGGACAGGACAGATACGCAGTATTTT.

The V and J genes are TRBV28 and TRBJ1-2; TRBD1 agrees at 8 bases. Germline CDR1 reads MDHEN; CDR2 reads SYDVKM. Trimming at V came to 5 bases and at J to 4 bases, leaving 6 bases not matched to a gene. The CDR3 contains 14 residues. The DNA for the CDR3 is TGTGCCAGCAGTCCCCCACAGGGGGGCTATGGCTACACCTTC. This sequence encodes CASSPPQGGYGYTF.

This chain joins TRBV2 and TRBJ2-6; 8 bases map to TRBD1. The CDR3 spans 16 residues. CDR1 is SNHLY and CDR2 is FYNNEI in the germline V gene. V dropped 10 bases and J dropped 0; count of bases not matched to a gene: 8. The CDR3 here is CAKWDRLGSGANVLTF. The DNA of the CDR3 is TGTGCCAAATGGGACAGGCTTGGCTCTGGGGCCAACGTCCTGACTTTC.

This clone is a singleton in its sample. V usage is TRBV6-5 and J usage is TRBJ2-2; the match to TRBD1 covers 8 bases. CDR3 length equals 15 residues. V was clipped by 2 bases and J by 4 bases; unmatched bases: 3. CDR1 is MNHEY, CDR2 SVGAGI, per germline. CDR3 nucleotide sequence: TGTGCCAGCAGTTACGCAGGGGGCGGCACCGGGGAGCTGTTTTTT. This gives the protein CASSYAGGGTGELFF.

The genes are TRBV27 and TRBJ1-4; TRBD1 matches 7 bases. V shed 3 bases and J 7 bases; nucleotides not matched to a gene: 5. Looked up from germline, CDR1 is MNHEY and CDR2 is SMNVEV (reference sequence). This CDR3 comprises 14 residues. CDR3 sequence (DNA): TGTGCCAGCAGTTTGAGGAGACAGGGTGAAAAACTGTTTTTT. It is translated as CASSLRRQGEKLFF.

This clone was found once. The genes are TRBV7-9 and TRBJ2-7; 8 bases fit TRBD2. Trimming at V came to 2 bases and at J to 4 bases, leaving 13 bases not matched to a gene. Germline V gene sequence: CDR1 SEHNR, CDR2 FQNEAQ (reference sequence). The CDR3 runs 17 residues. CDR3 DNA: TGTGCCAGCAGCTTATCCCTCGGGAGGGCCCCATCATACGAGCAGTACTTC. This translates into CASSLSLGRAPSYEQYF. Full variable domain (outside the CDR3, taken from reference TRBV7-9 and TRBJ2-7): DTGVSQNPRHKITKRGQNVTFRCDPISEHNRLYWYRQTLGQGPEFLTYFQNEAQLEKSRLLSDRFSAERPKGSFSTLEIQRTEQGDSAMYLCASSLSLGRAPSYEQYFGPGTRLTVT.

The V call is TRBV19, the J call TRBJ1-2; 7 positions agree with TRBD1. V was pared by 7 bases and J by 2 bases, with 10 bases of the junction left unmatched. CDR3 length: 15 amino acids. The germline gives CDR1 LNHDA, CDR2 SQIVND (reference sequence). CDR3 amino acids: CASKPTDRSNYGYTF. In DNA form, the CDR3 reads TGTGCCAGTAAGCCCACGGACAGGAGCAACTATGGCTACACCTTC.

The V gene is TRBV6-1, the J gene TRBJ2-3; no clear D. The CDR3 consists of 17 residues. The V end lost 0 bases, the J end lost 0 bases, and 13 bases lay between the germline ends. In germline, CDR1 is MNHNS, CDR2 SASEGT. CDR3: CASSEAILPRSTDTQYF. DNA of the CDR3: TGTGCCAGCAGTGAAGCCATCCTACCCCGCAGCACAGATACGCAGTATTTT.

The rearrangement joins TRBV11-2 to TRBJ2-7, with D unresolved. Germline V gives CDR1 SGHAT, CDR2 FQNNGV. Trimming cost V 8 bases and J 2 bases, with 19 bases left between them. The CDR3 is 15 amino acids. For the CDR3, the DNA is TGTGCCAGCCGACCAACCCTGGGCCCGACCTACGAGCAGTACTTC. This codes for CASRPTLGPTYEQYF.

V usage is TRBV6-5 and J usage is TRBJ1-2; 8 bases map to TRBD1. CDR3 length: 15 amino acids. The junction had 14 bases not matched to a gene; V was cut back by 6 bases and J by 8 bases. CDR1 MNHEY and CDR2 SVGAGI come from the germline V gene. The CDR3 spells CASRETPQGARGYTF. The CDR3 DNA reads as TGTGCCAGCAGAGAGACGCCGCAGGGGGCGCGCGGCTACACCTTC.

This clone appeared a few times. V gene TRBV7-9 combines with J gene TRBJ2-7; perhaps TRBD2 as D (6 bases). CDR3 size: 16 residues. V shed 5 bases and J shed 5 bases, with 22 bases lying between them. The V gene's germline CDR1 is SEHNR and CDR2 FQNEAQ (reference sequence). CDR3 sequence reads: CASSPDYSRVGDEQYF. The CDR3 DNA sequence: TGTGCCAGCAGCCCGGACTATAGCAGGGTGGGCGACGAGCAGTACTTC.

This chain links TRBV7-9 with TRBJ2-7, with D possibly being TRBD2 (5 bases). CDR3 size: 13 residues. The germline gives CDR1 SEHNR, CDR2 FQNEAQ (reference sequence). The germline V and J ends were trimmed by 8 bases and 0 bases, with 11 bases remaining between them. Here the CDR3 DNA reads TGTGCCAGCTCCCCCGGGGACTCCTACGAGCAGTACTTC. Translation: CASSPGDSYEQYF.

The CDR3 spells CASSTGVQETQYF. The CDR3 nucleotides are TGCGCCAGCAGCACAGGAGTCCAAGAGACCCAGTACTTC. The chain couples TRBV10-1 to TRBJ2-5; D may be TRBD1 (5 bases). The germline V gene has CDR1 WNHNN and CDR2 SYGVQD (reference sequence). V lost 6 bases, J lost 1 base, and 9 bases lay in between. The CDR3 runs 13 residues.

This chain's CDR3 is CATSSVPTSPYEQYF. As DNA, the CDR3 is TGTGCCACCAGCAGCGTCCCGACTAGTCCCTACGAGCAGTACTTC. The chain carries TRBV15 and TRBJ2-7; D perhaps matches TRBD2 (6 bases). Germline lookup yields CDR1 LNHNV and CDR2 YYDKDF (reference sequence). The CDR3 consists of 15 residues. Trimming left V 3 bases short and J 2 bases short, with 14 bases between.

Only one count was recorded for this clone. CDR3 in amino acids: CASSPVGGGQETQYF. The CDR3 region has the DNA TGTGCCAGCAGTCCTGTTGGGGGGGGACAAGAGACCCAGTACTTC. This rearrangement joins TRBV28 to TRBJ2-5; 7 bases align to TRBD2. V shed 5 bases and J 2 bases; nucleotides not matched to a gene: 8. Germline assignment: CDR1 MDHEN and CDR2 SYDVKM. The CDR3 runs to 15 residues.

The chain has TRBV5-1 and TRBJ2-2; TRBD1 matches 9 bases. J was trimmed by 4 bases and V by 4 bases; bases with no gene match: 2. Looked up from germline, CDR1 is SGHRS and CDR2 is YFSETQ. CDR3 length: 14 amino acids. As DNA, the CDR3 is TGCGCCAGCAGCCCGACAGGGGGCACCGGGGAGCTGTTTTTT. It yields the protein CASSPTGGTGELFF.

This clone was observed a handful of times. This sequence joins TRBV10-3 and TRBJ2-1, with 12 nucleotides matching TRBD2. The J segment lost 7 bases and the V segment lost 3 bases, leaving 16 bases of the junction unmatched. The length of the CDR3 is 19 residues. The germline gives CDR1 ENHRY, CDR2 SYGVKD. CDR3 amino acids: CAISERLAGAPGRLNEQFF. In DNA, the CDR3 is TGTGCCATCAGTGAAAGACTAGCGGGGGCCCCTGGTAGGTTGAATGAGCAGTTCTTC.